This T cell receptor beta chain was profiled in a study of human T cells and chemical hapten exposure. Time point denoted: patch test 2, 6 weeks after DPC sensitization. As for treatment: therapeutic diphenylcyclopropenone sensitization with weekly scalp DPC. The template was total RNA from unfractionated whole blood. What the library attached to individual cDNA molecules were unique molecular identifiers. One entry per CDR3 protein results from TCRdb running MiXCR on the RACE reads. The table has a few hundred thousand distinct CDR3 sequences, roughly 6.3% seen once. This clonotype was recorded many times. Trimming stripped 6 bases from V and 7 bases from J, with 7 bases between. Germline CDR1 is SNHLY and CDR2 is FYNNEI. The length of the CDR3 is 12 residues.

The receptor was derived from a woman younger than 35 with alopecia areata. Some clones in this sample may be carry-over from other donors' samples. Sequencing was performed on whole blood, taken in connection with sensitization to the hapten diphenylcyclopropenone (DPC). The chain couples TRBV2 to TRBJ1-6; no clear D gene. The CDR3 here is CASRQVNSPLHF. In DNA, the CDR3 is TGTGCCAGCAGGCAGGTCAATTCACCCCTCCACTTT.